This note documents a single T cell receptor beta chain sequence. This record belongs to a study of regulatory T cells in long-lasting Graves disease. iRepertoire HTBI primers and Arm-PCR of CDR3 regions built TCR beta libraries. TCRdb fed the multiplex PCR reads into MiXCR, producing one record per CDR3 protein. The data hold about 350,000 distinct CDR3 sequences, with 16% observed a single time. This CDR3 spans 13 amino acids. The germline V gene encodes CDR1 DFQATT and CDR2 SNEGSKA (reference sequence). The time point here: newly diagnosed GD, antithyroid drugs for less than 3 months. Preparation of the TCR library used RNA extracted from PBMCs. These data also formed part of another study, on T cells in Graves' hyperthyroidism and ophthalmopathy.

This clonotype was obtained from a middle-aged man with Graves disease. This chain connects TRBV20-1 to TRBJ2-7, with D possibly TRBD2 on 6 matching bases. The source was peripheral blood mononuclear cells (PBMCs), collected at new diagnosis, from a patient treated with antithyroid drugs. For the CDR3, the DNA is TGCAGAGCTCGCCTCGGGGGTACCTACGAGCAGTACTTC. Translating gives CRARLGGTYEQYF.